Below, one T cell receptor beta chain is given with its context. Its antigen remains unknown. Germline CDR1 is SQVTM and CDR2 is ANQGSEA. V lost 6 bases and J lost 3, with 14 bases in between. This CDR3 contains 13 residues. The sample comes from a study of beta chain features in type 1 diabetes. Study conclusions and caveats: Shortening of TCRB CDR3s, moderate but significant, appeared in all four CD4+ subsets of Type 1 diabetes patients.

All of the isolated RNA was reverse transcribed, so expressed TCRB transcripts were sequenced. The assay was immunoSEQ multiplex PCR, and TCRdb's table has in-frame clones only and misses some. The sample has some 250,000 clones, about 15% seen once. The source of this sequence is a young man with type 1 diabetes. The sequencing sample was made of naive CD4+ T cells from blood. V and J are TRBV29-1 and TRBJ1-2, with D possibly being TRBD1 (6 bases). As DNA, the CDR3 is TGCAGCGTGGGAAAACAGGGTGACTATGGCTACACCTTC. Translation gives CSVGKQGDYGYTF. Full variable domain (rest looked up from reference TRBV29-1 and TRBJ1-2): SAVISQKPSRDICQRGTSLTIQCQVDSQVTMMFWYRQQPGQSLTLIATANQGSEATYESGFVIDKFPISRPNLTFSTLTVSNMSPEDSSIYLCSVGKQGDYGYTFGSGTRLTVV.